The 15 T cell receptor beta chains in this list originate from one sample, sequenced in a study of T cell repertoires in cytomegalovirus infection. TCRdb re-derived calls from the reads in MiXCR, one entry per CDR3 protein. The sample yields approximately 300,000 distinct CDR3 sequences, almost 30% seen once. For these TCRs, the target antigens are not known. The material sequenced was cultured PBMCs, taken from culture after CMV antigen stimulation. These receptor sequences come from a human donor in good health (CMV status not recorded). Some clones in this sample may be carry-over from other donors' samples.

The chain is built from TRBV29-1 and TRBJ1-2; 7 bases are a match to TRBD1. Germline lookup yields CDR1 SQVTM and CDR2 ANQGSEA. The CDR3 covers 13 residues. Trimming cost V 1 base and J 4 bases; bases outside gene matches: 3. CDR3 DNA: TGCAGCGTTGAAGGGGACAGCCTCTATGGCTACACCTTC. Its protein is CSVEGDSLYGYTF.

The CDR3 is CASSSRTVSSYEQYF. The CDR3 nucleotides read TGTGCCAGCAGTTCCCGGACGGTGAGCTCCTACGAGCAGTACTTC. V usage is TRBV12-3 or TRBV12-4 and J usage is TRBJ2-7, with D hard to call. The V end lost 4 bases, the J end lost 0 bases, and 13 bases lay between the germline ends. The CDR3 is made up of 15 amino acids.

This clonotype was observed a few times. CDR3 sequence reads: CASRRRVNLNSPLHF. In DNA, the CDR3 is TGTGCCAGCAGGCGCAGGGTCAACTTAAATTCACCCCTCCACTTT. This chain links TRBV28 with TRBJ1-6; D may be TRBD1 (5 bases). Germline loops: CDR1 MDHEN, CDR2 SYDVKM. Trimming left V 6 bases short and J 7 bases short, with 16 bases between. The length of the CDR3 is 15 residues.

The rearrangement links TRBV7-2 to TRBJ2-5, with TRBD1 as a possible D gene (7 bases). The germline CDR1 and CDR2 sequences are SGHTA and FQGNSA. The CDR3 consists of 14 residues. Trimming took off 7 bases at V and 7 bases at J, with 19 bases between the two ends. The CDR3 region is CASMQGGLYGTQYF. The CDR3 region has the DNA TGTGCCAGCATGCAGGGGGGCCTTTATGGGACCCAGTACTTC.

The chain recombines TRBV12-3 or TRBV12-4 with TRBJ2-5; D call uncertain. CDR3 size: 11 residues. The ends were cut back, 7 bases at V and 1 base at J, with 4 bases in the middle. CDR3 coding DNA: TGTGCCAGCAAGCTCCAAGAGACCCAGTACTTC. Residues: CASKLQETQYF.

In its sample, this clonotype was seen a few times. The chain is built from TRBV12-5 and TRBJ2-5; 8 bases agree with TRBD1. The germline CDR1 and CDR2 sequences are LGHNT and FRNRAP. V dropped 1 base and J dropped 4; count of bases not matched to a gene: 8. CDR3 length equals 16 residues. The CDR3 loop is CASGLGSRGQGETQYF. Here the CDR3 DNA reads TGTGCTAGTGGTTTGGGAAGCAGGGGGCAAGGAGAGACCCAGTACTTC.

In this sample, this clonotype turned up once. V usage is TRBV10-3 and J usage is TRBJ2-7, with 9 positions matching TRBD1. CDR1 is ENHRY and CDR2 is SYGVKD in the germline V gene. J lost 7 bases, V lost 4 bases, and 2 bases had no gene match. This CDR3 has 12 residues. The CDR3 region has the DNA TGTGCCATCAGTGGACAGGGGGAAGAGCAGTACTTC. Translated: CAISGQGEEQYF.

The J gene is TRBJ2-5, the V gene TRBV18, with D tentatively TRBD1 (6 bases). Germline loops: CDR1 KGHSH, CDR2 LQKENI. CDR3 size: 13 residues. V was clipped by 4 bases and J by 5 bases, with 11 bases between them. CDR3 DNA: TGTGCCAGCTCACACGACAGGAGGGAGACCCAGTACTTC. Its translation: CASSHDRRETQYF.

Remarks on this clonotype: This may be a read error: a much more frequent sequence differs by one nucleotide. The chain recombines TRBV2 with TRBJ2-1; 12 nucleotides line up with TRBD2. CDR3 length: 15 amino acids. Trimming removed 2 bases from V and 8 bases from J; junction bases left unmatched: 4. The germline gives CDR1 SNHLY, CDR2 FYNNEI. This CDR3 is CASSELAGGPDEQFF. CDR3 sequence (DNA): TGTGCCAGCAGTGAACTAGCGGGAGGGCCCGATGAGCAGTTCTTC. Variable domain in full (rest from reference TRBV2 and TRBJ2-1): EPEVTQTPSHQVTQMGQEVILRCVPISNHLYFYWYRQILGQKVEFLVSFYNNEISEKSEIFDDQFSVERPDGSNFTLKIRSTKLEDSAMYFCASSELAGGPDEQFFGPGTRLTVL.

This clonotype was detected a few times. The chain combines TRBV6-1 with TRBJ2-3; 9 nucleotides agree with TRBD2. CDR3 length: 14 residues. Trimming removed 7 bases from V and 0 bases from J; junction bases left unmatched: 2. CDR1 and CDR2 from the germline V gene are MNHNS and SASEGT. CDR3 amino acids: CASNSGGSTDTQYF. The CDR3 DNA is TGTGCCAGCAATAGCGGGGGTAGCACAGATACGCAGTATTTT.

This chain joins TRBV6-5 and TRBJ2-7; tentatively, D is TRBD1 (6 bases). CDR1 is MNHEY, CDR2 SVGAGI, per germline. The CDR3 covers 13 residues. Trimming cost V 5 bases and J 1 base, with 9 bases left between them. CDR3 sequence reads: CASSKTGSYEQYF. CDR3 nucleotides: TGTGCCAGCAGTAAGACAGGTTCCTACGAGCAGTACTTC.

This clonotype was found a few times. The CDR3 bases are TGCAGTGCTAGATCAGAAAGGAGATCAGATACGCAGTATTTT. Amino acid sequence: CSARSERRSDTQYF. This rearrangement joins TRBV20-1 to TRBJ2-3; D not resolved. Germline assignment: CDR1 DFQATT and CDR2 SNEGSKA (reference sequence). V was trimmed by 2 bases and J by 4 bases, leaving 13 bases between them. The CDR3 is made up of 14 amino acids.

This CDR3 is CASSPPGNRGNEQFF. Written as DNA, the CDR3 is TGTGCCAGCAGCCCCCCAGGCAATCGGGGGAATGAGCAGTTCTTC. V gene TRBV7-9 combines with J gene TRBJ2-1; a weak D match, TRBD2 (6 bases). Germline values: CDR1 SEHNR, CDR2 FQNEAQ (reference sequence). This CDR3 has 15 amino acids. Trimming removed 5 bases from V and 7 bases from J, with 18 bases in between.

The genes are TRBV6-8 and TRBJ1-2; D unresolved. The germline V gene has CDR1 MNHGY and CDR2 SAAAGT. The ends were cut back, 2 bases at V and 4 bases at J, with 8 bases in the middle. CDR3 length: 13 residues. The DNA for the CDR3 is TGTGCCAGCAGTTACGAGGGCACCTATGGCTACACCTTC. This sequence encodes CASSYEGTYGYTF.

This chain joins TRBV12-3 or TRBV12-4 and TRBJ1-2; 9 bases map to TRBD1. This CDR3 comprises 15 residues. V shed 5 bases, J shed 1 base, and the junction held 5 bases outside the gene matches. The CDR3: CASSQTGGYNYGYTF. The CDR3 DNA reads TGTGCCAGCAGTCAGACAGGGGGATATAACTATGGCTACACCTTC.